The 24 T cell receptor beta chains below come from one sample, sequenced in a study of T cell repertoires in cytomegalovirus infection. Which antigens these TCRs recognize remains unknown. TCRdb used MiXCR to reprocess the reads, holding one entry per CDR3 protein. The table lists about 830,000 distinct CDR3 sequences, roughly 33% of them singletons. This specimen was cultured CD8+ T cells from PBMCs, taken from culture after CMV antigen stimulation. Receptors originate from a human donor in good health (CMV status not recorded). Some clones in this sample may be carry-over from other donors' samples.

This chain uses TRBV27 with TRBJ2-7; TRBD2 matches 11 bases. The CDR3 consists of 15 residues. The V gene end was trimmed by 6 bases and the J gene end by 3 bases; junction bases not matched to a gene: 7. Germline values: CDR1 MNHEY, CDR2 SMNVEV (reference sequence). CDR3 residues: CASRRGTSGFYEQYF. Here the CDR3 DNA reads TGTGCCAGCAGACGAGGGACTAGCGGATTCTACGAGCAGTACTTC.

This clonotype was observed a few times. The chain combines TRBV27 with TRBJ2-5, with D maybe TRBD2 (7 bases). Germline CDR1 is MNHEY and CDR2 is SMNVEV (reference sequence). V lost 0 bases, J lost 5 bases, and 22 bases lay in between. The CDR3 extends over 18 amino acids. In DNA form, the CDR3 reads TGTGCCAGCAGTTTATCCTCCCTCGTTGGGGGGGCCGCCGAGACCCAGTACTTC. This codes for CASSLSSLVGGAAETQYF.

In this sample, this clonotype turned up a few times. V is TRBV4-3 and J is TRBJ1-1; D not certain. Germline CDR1 LGHNA, CDR2 YSLEER. With 4 bases removed from V and 0 bases from J, the gap between germline ends came to 12 bases. The length of the CDR3 is 15 residues. CDR3 in DNA: TGCGCCAGCAGCCCAACTCTTCAGGTGAACACTGAAGCTTTCTTT. Protein sequence: CASSPTLQVNTEAFF.

This clonotype was seen only a few times. The chain couples TRBV2 to TRBJ2-1; D not resolved. Germline V gives CDR1 SNHLY, CDR2 FYNNEI. The CDR3 runs 11 residues. V was trimmed by 6 bases and J by 8 bases, leaving 8 bases between them. CDR3 protein: CASRPLYEQFF. The CDR3 DNA is TGTGCCAGCAGGCCTCTGTATGAGCAGTTCTTC.

This clonotype was recorded a few times. The chain has TRBV27 and TRBJ2-7; weak D call: TRBD2 (7 bases). Between the trimmed V and J ends, which lost 8 bases and 3 bases, there was a span of 14 bases. The CDR3 length is 13 residues. Germline V gene sequence: CDR1 MNHEY, CDR2 SMNVEV (reference sequence). The CDR3: CASAWGGGYEQYF. The DNA of the CDR3 is TGTGCCAGCGCGTGGGGGGGCGGCTACGAGCAGTACTTC.

This clonotype was recorded a few times. This chain connects TRBV6-2 or TRBV6-3 to TRBJ1-5; D is possibly TRBD1 (5 bases). The CDR3 loop spans 14 amino acids. The germline V gene encodes CDR1 MNHEY and CDR2 SVGEGT. V lost 2 bases to trimming and J lost 6 bases, with 11 bases between them. The CDR3 protein is CASSYRGFAQPQHF. The CDR3 DNA follows: TGTGCCAGCAGTTACAGGGGATTCGCTCAGCCCCAGCATTTT.

In this sample, this clonotype turned up a few times. The V and J genes are TRBV13 and TRBJ2-5, with a tentative D call TRBD2 (5 bases). The CDR3 sequence is 14 residues long. Per germline, CDR1 PRHDT and CDR2 FYEKMQ (reference sequence). The germline V and J ends were trimmed by 3 bases and 1 base, with 9 bases remaining between them. DNA of the CDR3: TGTGCCAGCAGCTTCCGGCGGGCCCAAGAGACCCAGTACTTC. Protein product: CASSFRRAQETQYF. Based on the CDR3 plus reference TRBV13 and TRBJ2-5, the full variable domain is AAGVIQSPRHLIKEKRETATLKCYPIPRHDTVYWYQQGPGQDPQFLISFYEKMQSDKGSIPDRFSAQQFSDYHSELNMSSLELGDSALYFCASSFRRAQETQYFGPGTRLLVL.

This clonotype was detected a few times. This sequence joins TRBV7-9 and TRBJ2-1; 9 bases map to TRBD2. The V and J ends lost 5 bases and 16 bases, in that order; junction bases with no gene match: 9. Germline V CDR1 and CDR2: SEHNR, FQNEAQ (reference sequence). This CDR3 is built from 12 residues. The CDR3 bases are TGTGCCAGCAGCGCAACTAGCGGGCCCGCCTTCTTC. Residues: CASSATSGPAFF.

This clonotype was observed a few times. The genes are TRBV27 and TRBJ1-2; D is ambiguous. Germline values: CDR1 MNHEY, CDR2 SMNVEV (reference sequence). This CDR3 region has 14 residues. Trimming removed 0 bases from V and 4 bases from J, with 9 bases in between. For the CDR3, the DNA is TGTGCCAGCAGTTTATCAGGACGCTCCTATGGCTACACCTTC. Translated: CASSLSGRSYGYTF.

The rearrangement uses TRBV13 and TRBJ1-4, with no clear D. The CDR3 runs to 17 residues. Trimming removed 0 bases from V and 0 bases from J, with 11 bases in between. Germline CDR1 PRHDT, CDR2 FYEKMQ (reference sequence). The CDR3 DNA reads TGTGCCAGCAGCTTAGGCCGAGGAGTTGCAACTAATGAAAAACTGTTTTTT. It codes for CASSLGRGVATNEKLFF.

J is TRBJ2-7 and V is TRBV12-3 or TRBV12-4; D is possibly TRBD1 (6 bases). The CDR3 length is 12 residues. The V and J ends lost 5 bases and 6 bases respectively, with 11 bases between them. The DNA for the CDR3 is TGTGCCAGCAGTCCACAGGGAGTCGAGCAGTACTTC. Protein product: CASSPQGVEQYF.

This clonotype turned up a few times. The chain is built from TRBV6-2 or TRBV6-3 and TRBJ2-5; TRBD2 matches 8 bases. Trimming removed 8 bases from V and 4 bases from J; junction bases left unmatched: 9. Looked up from germline, CDR1 is MNHEY and CDR2 is SVGEGT. The CDR3 loop spans 14 amino acids. The CDR3 reads CASGGGYVTETQYF. Here the CDR3 DNA reads TGTGCCAGCGGCGGGGGGTACGTTACAGAGACCCAGTACTTC.

The rearrangement joins TRBV19 to TRBJ1-5; D not resolved. Trimming pared 7 bases from V and 2 bases from J, leaving 15 bases between. CDR3 length equals 15 residues. Germline CDR1 reads LNHDA; CDR2 reads SQIVND (reference sequence). The CDR3 reads CASTLGREGNQPQHF. In nucleotides, the CDR3 is TGTGCCAGTACTCTTGGACGGGAGGGCAATCAGCCCCAGCATTTT.

V and J are TRBV7-4 and TRBJ1-2; D ambiguous. The CDR3 is 13 residues long. The germline V gene has CDR1 SGHVT and CDR2 SQSDAQ. V lost 5 bases, J lost 5 bases, and 12 bases lay in between. Written as DNA, the CDR3 is TGTGCCAGCAGCCCGTGGGAGCCTTATGGCTACACCTTC. Amino acid sequence: CASSPWEPYGYTF.

CDR3 nucleotides: TGTGCCAGCAGTTACTCCGTACAGATGAACACTGAAGCTTTCTTT. It codes for CASSYSVQMNTEAFF. This chain uses TRBV6-2 or TRBV6-3 with TRBJ1-1; D not resolved. The CDR3 extends over 15 amino acids. Trimming stripped 0 bases from V and 0 bases from J, with 8 bases between. Germline loops: CDR1 MNHEY, CDR2 SVGEGT.

This clonotype was seen only a few times. V usage is TRBV7-6 and J usage is TRBJ2-5, with 13 bases aligning to TRBD2. The V segment lost 5 bases and the J segment 2 bases; nucleotides outside the gene matches: 8. Germline lookup yields CDR1 SGHVS and CDR2 FNYEAQ. The CDR3 is made up of 17 amino acids. Written as DNA, the CDR3 is TGTGCCAGCAGCCTCCGCGGACTAGCGGGGGCACAAGAGACCCAGTACTTC. Amino acids: CASSLRGLAGAQETQYF. Complete variable domain (other parts from reference TRBV7-6 and TRBJ2-5): GAGVSQSPRYKVTKRGQDVALRCDPISGHVSLYWYRQALGQGPEFLTYFNYEAQQDKSGLPNDRFSAERPEGSISTLTIQRTEQRDSAMYRCASSLRGLAGAQETQYFGPGTRLLVL.

The J gene is TRBJ1-5, the V gene TRBV27, with D possibly being TRBD1 (6 bases). The germline V and J ends were trimmed by 5 bases and 3 bases, with 11 bases remaining between them. This CDR3 is built from 14 residues. Germline CDR1 is MNHEY and CDR2 is SMNVEV (reference sequence). DNA for the CDR3: TGTGCCAGCAGTCTGGGGGCGTACAATCAGCCCCAGCATTTT. Its protein product is CASSLGAYNQPQHF.

The chain has TRBV23-1 and TRBJ2-7; no clear D gene. TRBV23-1 is an ORF; its function is uncertain. Trimming stripped 9 bases from V and 5 bases from J, with 14 bases between. This CDR3 has 12 amino acids. The CDR3 nucleotides are TGCGCCAGAGCTTCTGTGGAAAACGAGCAGTACTTC. Its translation: CARASVENEQYF.

This clonotype came up a few times. The chain has TRBV7-8 and TRBJ1-1, with a possible D match to TRBD1 (5 bases). The CDR3 runs to 15 residues. The V end lost 1 base, the J end lost 3 bases, and 12 bases lay between the germline ends. CDR1 is SGHVS, CDR2 FQNEAQ, per germline. CDR3 protein: CASSLVGVGDTEAFF. CDR3 in DNA: TGTGCCAGCAGCTTAGTGGGGGTGGGGGACACTGAAGCTTTCTTT.

This clonotype was observed a handful of times. This chain uses TRBV20-1 with TRBJ1-6; no reliable D call. V dropped 6 bases and J dropped 3 bases, with 15 bases sitting between them. The CDR3 sequence is 15 residues long. Germline V lookup: CDR1 DFQATT, CDR2 SNEGSKA (reference sequence). DNA of the CDR3: TGCAGTGCCGATCGGACCGAGGACTATAATTCACCCCTCCACTTT. Its translation: CSADRTEDYNSPLHF.

The chain links TRBV6-2 or TRBV6-3 to TRBJ2-1, with 8 positions matching TRBD2. CDR3 length equals 11 residues. Germline V gene lookup returns CDR1 MNHEY and CDR2 SVGEGT. The ends lost 8 bases at V and 15 bases at J; junction bases unmatched: 9. CDR3 sequence (DNA): TGTGCCAGCGGGAGAGGCGGGGGGATGTTCTTC. Translating gives CASGRGGGMFF.

This clonotype was found many times. The chain is built from TRBV7-2 and TRBJ2-2; D is perhaps TRBD1 (6 bases). Deletions cut 8 bases from V and 7 bases from J, with 11 bases between. The CDR3 has 12 amino acids. Germline CDR1 is SGHTA and CDR2 is FQGNSA. The CDR3 bases are TGTGCCAGCCGCCCAGGGGACGGGGAGCTGTTTTTT. Translation: CASRPGDGELFF. The full variable domain, its missing parts supplied by reference TRBV7-2 and TRBJ2-2, is GAGVSQSPSNKVTEKGKDVELRCDPISGHTALYWYRQSLGQGLEFLIYFQGNSAPDKSGLPSDRFSAERTGGSVSTLTIQRTQQEDSAVYLCASRPGDGELFFGEGSRLTVL.

This clonotype was observed at least ten times. The J gene is TRBJ2-6, the V gene TRBV6-5, with unresolved D. V was shortened by 5 bases and J by 0 bases, with 5 bases between the two germline ends. Germline V gene lookup returns CDR1 MNHEY and CDR2 SVGAGI. The CDR3 consists of 14 residues. The CDR3 region has the DNA TGTGCCAGCAGTCCTCACTCTGGGGCCAACGTCCTGACTTTC. Translation gives CASSPHSGANVLTF.

V is TRBV12-3 or TRBV12-4 and J is TRBJ2-5; TRBD2 matches 14 bases. The V and J ends lost 4 bases and 4 bases, in that order; junction bases with no gene match: 5. This CDR3 has 16 amino acids. The CDR3 coding sequence is TGTGCCAGCAGTTCAACCGGGACTAGCGGGGGAGAGACCCAGTACTTC. It yields the protein CASSSTGTSGGETQYF.